This TCR beta chain was identified in a study of blood T cell repertoires in COVID-19. Study context: The samples span acute and convalescent COVID-19 from the United States, Italy and Spain. From T cells, B-cell-depleted T cells, or PBMCs came the material, which was cDNA or gDNA.

Trimming left V 3 bases short and J 3 bases short, with 9 bases between. Germline V gives CDR1 KGHSH, CDR2 LQKENI. There are 13 residues in the CDR3. Study processing details: For nucleated cells, counts were estimated from reference gene primer amplification. The protocol was immunoSEQ multiplex PCR, while the TCRdb copy is restricted to in-frame clones and leaves out a portion. D and trimming were read from the DNA, whereas the V and J calls and clone size are those reported in that table. Here the sample spans some 69,000 clones, around four fifths being singletons. The chain uses TRBV18 and TRBJ2-7; TRBD2 is a possible D gene (5 bases). Sequencing was carried out using peripheral blood. This clonotype was obtained from an older man with active or convalescent COVID-19. The CDR3 here is CASSPWRVYEQYF. CDR3 DNA: TGTGCCAGCTCACCGTGGCGGGTCTACGAGCAGTACTTC.